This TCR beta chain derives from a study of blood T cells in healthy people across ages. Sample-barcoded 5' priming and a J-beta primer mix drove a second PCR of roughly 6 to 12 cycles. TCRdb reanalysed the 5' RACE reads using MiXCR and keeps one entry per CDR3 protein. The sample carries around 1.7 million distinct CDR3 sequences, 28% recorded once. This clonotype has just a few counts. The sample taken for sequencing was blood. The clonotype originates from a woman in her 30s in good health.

The CDR3 loop reads CATGPRRDEQYF. The CDR3 DNA is TGTGCCACCGGACCGAGGAGGGACGAGCAGTACTTC. This chain links TRBV10-3 with TRBJ2-5, with a tentative D call TRBD2 (6 bases). The DNA end is more similar to TRBJ2-7, so the J call may be wrong. Germline-derived CDR1 and CDR2 are ENHRY and SYGVKD. This CDR3 has 12 amino acids.